Presented here are 30 T cell receptor beta chains from one specimen sequenced in a study of blood T cell repertoires in COVID-19. Method: immunoSEQ multiplex PCR; TCRdb's copy keeps in-frame clones and lacks some. The table shows 80,000 or so clones, with about 80% occurring only once. Material for sequencing was peripheral blood. These receptors all come from a human donor in a cohort sampled during active COVID-19.

This chain links TRBV7-3 with TRBJ2-7, with 9 bases lining up with TRBD1. The CDR3 runs 16 residues. Per the germline V gene, CDR1 is SGHTA and CDR2 is FQGTGA. J lost 4 bases, V lost 5 bases, and 12 bases had no gene match. CDR3 protein: CASSRDSGTGSYEQYF. CDR3 DNA: TGTGCCAGCAGCCGTGATTCCGGGACAGGGAGTTACGAGCAGTACTTC.

The chain employs TRBV30 and TRBJ2-3, with a weak D call TRBD2 (6 bases). V was trimmed by 2 bases and J by 4 bases, leaving 13 bases between them. Germline V lookup: CDR1 GTSNPN, CDR2 SVGIG (reference sequence). The CDR3 length is 14 residues. In DNA form, the CDR3 reads TGTGCCTGGAGTTACAGGCCTAGCGCAGATACGCAGTATTTT. Translating gives CAWSYRPSADTQYF.

The CDR3 DNA reads TGTGCCAGCAGTTTGGGGGGACCACCCCTCCACTTT. Translation gives CASSLGGPPLHF. V and J are TRBV28 and TRBJ1-6, with D possibly matching TRBD1 (5 bases). Germline assignment: CDR1 MDHEN and CDR2 SYDVKM. Trimming took off 3 bases at V and 11 bases at J, with 8 bases between the two ends. CDR3 length: 12 residues.

CDR3 residues: CASSPRDRVSSEQYF. The CDR3 bases are TGTGCCAGCAGCCCCCGGGACAGGGTCTCAAGTGAGCAGTACTTC. This chain connects TRBV5-6 to TRBJ2-7; 9 nucleotides agree with TRBD1. Germline CDR1 reads SGHDT; CDR2 reads YYEEEE. Trimming cost V 4 bases and J 7 bases; bases outside gene matches: 12. The CDR3 has 15 residues.

The chain uses TRBV11-2 and TRBJ1-6; 7 positions agree with TRBD1. V shed 2 bases, J shed 14 bases, and the junction held 9 bases outside the gene matches. The CDR3 spans 14 residues. Germline V gene lookup returns CDR1 SGHAT and CDR2 FQNNGV. The CDR3 reads CASSLSRGVRALHF. CDR3 nucleotides: TGTGCCAGCAGCTTAAGCAGGGGGGTTCGGGCCCTCCACTTT.

This chain uses TRBV6-5 with TRBJ1-5, with D possibly being TRBD1 (6 bases). The CDR3 sequence is 15 residues long. V shed 4 bases and J shed 6 bases, with 16 bases lying between them. Germline CDR1 MNHEY, CDR2 SVGAGI. CDR3 in DNA: TGTGCCAGCAGTTTATTCCAGGGGTTTGGTCAGCCCCAGCATTTT. It encodes CASSLFQGFGQPQHF.

The chain combines TRBV4-1 with TRBJ2-5; D may be TRBD2 (5 bases). This CDR3 contains 17 residues. Germline values: CDR1 MGHRA, CDR2 YSYEKL. Trimming stripped 0 bases from V and 1 base from J, with 15 bases between. In DNA form, the CDR3 reads TGCGCCAGCAGCCAAGAACAGATTAGCGTCGGCCAAGAGACCCAGTACTTC. Its translation is CASSQEQISVGQETQYF.

The CDR3 reads CATSGAGRYEQFF. CDR3 bases: TGTGCCACCAGTGGGGCCGGCCGCTATGAGCAGTTCTTC. The chain joins TRBV24-1 to TRBJ2-1, with D unclear. The V and J ends lost 5 bases and 8 bases respectively, with 12 bases between them. The length of the CDR3 is 13 residues. Germline values: CDR1 KGHDR, CDR2 SFDVKD.

The chain couples TRBV7-2 to TRBJ2-7; 8 bases match TRBD1. Germline V gene sequence: CDR1 SGHTA, CDR2 FQGNSA. The CDR3 consists of 16 residues. With 6 bases clipped from V and 2 bases from J, the junction kept 12 bases outside the gene matches. CDR3: CASRHMKRTGTYEQYF. The CDR3 DNA sequence: TGTGCCAGCAGACATATGAAGAGGACAGGGACCTACGAGCAGTACTTC.

The chain joins TRBV30 to TRBJ2-2; TRBD1 is a possible D gene (5 bases). This CDR3 spans 12 amino acids. V was clipped by 5 bases and J by 2 bases, with 6 bases between them. Germline CDR1 is GTSNPN and CDR2 is SVGIG (reference sequence). CDR3 amino acids: CAWDSNTGELFF. CDR3 coding DNA: TGTGCCTGGGACAGTAACACCGGGGAGCTGTTTTTT.

This clone was picked up a small number of times. This chain joins TRBV5-6 and TRBJ2-7; D possibly corresponds to TRBD2 (6 bases). The CDR3 is 13 residues long. Germline V gene sequence: CDR1 SGHDT, CDR2 YYEEEE. The ends were cut back, 2 bases at V and 2 bases at J, with 8 bases in the middle. The CDR3 region has the DNA TGTGCCAGCAGCTTTGCGGGGACCTACGAGCAGTACTTC. Residues: CASSFAGTYEQYF.

The chain has TRBV3-1 (or the pseudogene TRBV3-2) and TRBJ2-7; TRBD2 matches 13 bases. CDR3 size: 17 residues. CDR1 and CDR2 (germline): LGHDT, YNNKEL (reference sequence). V was pared by 6 bases and J by 7 bases, with 15 bases of the junction left unmatched. CDR3 nucleotide sequence: TGTGCCAGCAGACCATCCGGGACTAGCGGGATGGGGTCTGAGCAGTACTTC. This encodes CASRPSGTSGMGSEQYF.

V usage is TRBV7-6 and J usage is TRBJ2-7; 10 bases line up with TRBD1. In germline, CDR1 is SGHVS, CDR2 FNYEAQ. The length of the CDR3 is 16 residues. V shed 6 bases, J shed 6 bases, and the junction held 14 bases outside the gene matches. DNA for the CDR3: TGTGCCAGCAGTTTTCCCCGGGGGACAGGGGCCGGCGAGCAGTACTTC. Translating gives CASSFPRGTGAGEQYF.

Only one count was recorded for this clone. V usage is TRBV19 and J usage is TRBJ2-7; the match to TRBD2 covers 8 bases. The CDR3 sequence is 12 residues long. The V segment lost 8 bases and the J segment 2 bases; nucleotides outside the gene matches: 2. Germline CDR1 and CDR2: LNHDA and SQIVND (reference sequence). The CDR3, as DNA: TGTGCCAGTGCGGGGGGTACCTACGAGCAGTACTTC. It encodes CASAGGTYEQYF.

The chain employs TRBV11-1 and TRBJ2-5; D is unclear. Germline V gene lookup returns CDR1 SGHAT and CDR2 FQDESV (reference sequence). V gave up 1 base and J gave up 4 bases, with 10 bases separating them. This CDR3 comprises 14 residues. CDR3 loop: CASSLGLTGETQYF. CDR3 DNA: TGTGCCAGCAGCTTAGGACTGACTGGAGAGACCCAGTACTTC.

V is TRBV6-5 and J is TRBJ1-2; possible D gene TRBD1, 6 bases. CDR1 and CDR2 from the germline V gene are MNHEY and SVGAGI. There are 14 residues in the CDR3. Trimming stripped 6 bases from V and 1 base from J, with 12 bases between. CDR3 coding DNA: TGTGCCAGCAGCACCTCAGGGGTTAACTATGGCTACACCTTC. Protein sequence: CASSTSGVNYGYTF.

The CDR3 spells CASSLGDQPQHF. The CDR3 DNA reads TGTGCCAGCAGCCTAGGAGATCAGCCCCAGCATTTT. This sequence joins TRBV7-9 and TRBJ1-5; D is unresolved. The germline V gene has CDR1 SEHNR and CDR2 FQNEAQ (reference sequence). The CDR3 is 12 residues long. The V end was cut by 5 bases, the J end by 5 bases, with 7 bases between.

V is TRBV5-1 and J is TRBJ1-2; D might be TRBD1 (6 bases). Trimming removed 0 bases from V and 7 bases from J, with 10 bases in between. CDR1 and CDR2 from the germline V gene are SGHRS and YFSETQ. The CDR3 covers 13 residues. This chain's CDR3 is CASSLESRGGYTF. The CDR3 DNA is TGCGCCAGCAGCTTGGAGTCCAGGGGTGGCTACACCTTC.

The V gene is TRBV29-1, the J gene TRBJ2-5, with D possibly matching TRBD1 (5 bases). V lost 4 bases and J lost 4, with 13 bases in between. Germline V CDR1 and CDR2: SQVTM, ANQGSEA. CDR3 length equals 13 residues. CDR3 sequence: CSVGEGAGETQYF. As DNA, the CDR3 is TGCAGCGTTGGAGAAGGGGCTGGAGAGACCCAGTACTTC.

The genes are TRBV6-5 and TRBJ1-6; D remains unclear. The CDR3 has 15 amino acids. Deletions cut 4 bases from V and 5 bases from J, with 12 bases between. The germline CDR1 and CDR2 sequences are MNHEY and SVGAGI. CDR3 nucleotides: TGTGCCAGCAGTTCTTCCGGGATAAATAATTCACCCCTCCACTTT. It translates to CASSSSGINNSPLHF.

The chain combines TRBV29-1 with TRBJ1-2, with unresolved D. The V and J ends lost 3 bases and 7 bases respectively, with 12 bases between them. The germline CDR1 and CDR2 sequences are SQVTM and ANQGSEA. This CDR3 contains 12 residues. The CDR3 region is CSVEEGLTGYTF. As DNA, the CDR3 is TGCAGCGTTGAGGAGGGCCTCACTGGCTACACCTTC.

The CDR3 sequence: CASSSDRGSDTQYF. In nucleotides, the CDR3 is TGTGCCAGCTCATCGGACAGGGGTTCAGATACGCAGTATTTT. The chain recombines TRBV18 with TRBJ2-3; TRBD1 aligns across 9 bases. Germline assignment: CDR1 KGHSH and CDR2 LQKENI. Trimming removed 5 bases from V and 4 bases from J; junction bases left unmatched: 4. The length of the CDR3 is 14 residues. Full variable domain (outside the CDR3, taken from reference TRBV18 and TRBJ2-3): NAGVMQNPRHLVRRRGQEARLRCSPMKGHSHVYWYRQLPEEGLKFMVYLQKENIIDESGMPKERFSAEFPKEGPSILRIQQVVRGDSAAYFCASSSDRGSDTQYFGPGTRLTVL.

This sequence joins TRBV28 and TRBJ1-4; 7 bases line up with TRBD1. This CDR3 has 16 residues. Trimming cost V 5 bases and J 5 bases; bases outside gene matches: 11. Germline assignment: CDR1 MDHEN and CDR2 SYDVKM. This chain's CDR3 is CASSPRRTGLNEKLFF. In DNA form, the CDR3 reads TGTGCCAGCAGTCCCCGCCGGACAGGCCTAAATGAAAAACTGTTTTTT.

This chain connects TRBV5-1 to TRBJ2-1; 9 bases fit TRBD1. CDR3 size: 15 residues. Germline V CDR1 and CDR2: SGHRS, YFSETQ. The J segment lost 7 bases and the V segment lost 0 bases, leaving 5 bases of the junction unmatched. The CDR3 here is CASSLDGQGLNEQFF. DNA for the CDR3: TGCGCCAGCAGCTTGGATGGACAGGGGTTGAATGAGCAGTTCTTC.

This chain uses TRBV6-5 with TRBJ1-5; 10 nucleotides agree with TRBD1. The CDR3 spans 14 residues. V was clipped by 8 bases and J by 8 bases; unmatched bases: 9. Per germline, CDR1 MNHEY and CDR2 SVGAGI. CDR3 protein: CASGRQGASEPQHF. CDR3 in DNA: TGTGCCAGCGGTAGACAGGGGGCAAGCGAGCCCCAGCATTTT.

The chain employs TRBV28 and TRBJ2-1; possible D gene TRBD2, 5 bases. Germline loops: CDR1 MDHEN, CDR2 SYDVKM. The CDR3 runs to 12 residues. Deletions cut 8 bases from V and 9 bases from J, with 14 bases between. Here the CDR3 reads CASFPGGGEQFF. The CDR3 nucleotides read TGTGCCAGCTTCCCAGGTGGAGGTGAGCAGTTCTTC. Based on the CDR3 plus reference TRBV28 and TRBJ2-1, the full variable domain is DVKVTQSSRYLVKRTGEKVFLECVQDMDHENMFWYRQDPGLGLRLIYFSYDVKMKEKGDIPEGYSVSREKKERFSLILESASTNQTSMYLCASFPGGGEQFFGPGTRLTVL.

This clone occurred a few times. The chain employs TRBV19 and TRBJ2-6; unclear D gene. The V end lost 7 bases, the J end lost 0 bases, and 13 bases lay between the germline ends. The CDR3 sequence is 16 residues long. CDR1 LNHDA and CDR2 SQIVND come from the germline V gene (reference sequence). The CDR3: CASNGQARSGANVLTF. In DNA, the CDR3 is TGTGCCAGTAATGGGCAGGCGCGCTCTGGGGCCAACGTCCTGACTTTC. Full variable domain (remainder filled in from reference TRBV19 and TRBJ2-6): DGGITQSPKYLFRKEGQNVTLSCEQNLNHDAMYWYRQDPGQGLRLIYYSQIVNDFQKGDIAEGYSVSREKKESFPLTVTSAQKNPTAFYLCASNGQARSGANVLTFGAGSRLTVL.

CDR3 protein: CASSAEVKQYF. The DNA of the CDR3 is TGTGCCAGCAGCGCCGAGGTTAAGCAGTACTTC. The chain has TRBV28 and TRBJ2-7, with D hard to call. Germline V CDR1 and CDR2: MDHEN, SYDVKM. CDR3 length: 11 residues. V shed 6 bases and J shed 8 bases, with 11 bases lying between them.

This rearrangement joins TRBV19 to TRBJ2-1; TRBD2 might be the D (6 bases). V lost 5 bases to trimming and J lost 1 base, with 24 bases between them. This CDR3 is built from 19 residues. From germline, CDR1 is LNHDA and CDR2 SQIVND (reference sequence). CDR3 protein: CASSASFRGGARSYNEQFF. The CDR3 region has the DNA TGTGCCAGTAGTGCCTCCTTCCGAGGAGGGGCTAGATCCTACAATGAGCAGTTCTTC.

This chain links TRBV5-4 with TRBJ2-7, with D perhaps matching TRBD1 (6 bases). Looked up from germline, CDR1 is SGHNT and CDR2 is YYREEE (reference sequence). V was shortened by 0 bases and J by 0 bases, with 7 bases between the two germline ends. The CDR3 contains 14 residues. DNA for the CDR3: TGTGCCAGCAGCTTGGGGGACACCTCCTACGAGCAGTACTTC. Translation: CASSLGDTSYEQYF.